A selection of T cell receptor beta chains follows, all from one sample in a study of beta chain features in type 1 diabetes. Assay used: immunoSEQ multiplex PCR; TCRdb lists only in-frame clones, some missing. The sample shows 300,000 to 450,000 clones, around 10% of them seen only once. Sequenced material: central memory CD4+ T cells from blood. These receptors originate from a young man with type 1 diabetes. CDR3s include the opening cysteine and the closing phenylalanine or tryptophan. Size tells how often a clone was seen (once, few, many) or the class of an expanded clone, and some rows leave it out.

CASSLKRDRAVYEQYF | few | TRBV11-2
CASSPVGVYTEAFF | few | TRBV7-2
CASSPRQVSYNEQFF | - | TRBV6-5
CASRDAGTGNNEQFF | - | TRBV28
CASSPRDRGGYGYTF | few | TRBV5-4
CASNLGDQPQHF | - | TRBV2
CASSTGLAGMYNEQFF | - | TRBV5-1
CASSQEYGGTDTQYF | - | TRBV4-2
CASSWDSKASGYTF | few | TRBV5-1
CAISANRGLGYTF | few | TRBV10-3